Included here is one T cell receptor (beta chain) sequence, with context. These data belong to a study of blood T cell repertoires in COVID-19. Clones were sequenced by immunoSEQ multiplex PCR, and TCRdb holds only the in-frame ones, with some missing. This sample carries approximately 310,000 clones, 85% of them seen once, and the ten largest clones take under 2%. Sequencing input: PBMCs or T cells enriched from blood (not recorded which). This clonotype was obtained from a woman younger than 45 who had been exposed to COVID-19.

The CDR3 DNA is TGCGCCAGCAGCTTGGTCGAGTTTAGACAGATCAACTATGGCTACACCTTC. This sequence encodes CASSLVEFRQINYGYTF. The J gene is TRBJ1-2, the V gene TRBV5-1; D is possibly TRBD1 (5 bases). Germline values: CDR1 SGHRS, CDR2 YFSETQ. Trimming shortened V by 0 bases and J by 2 bases, and 17 bases separated the two germline ends. The CDR3 extends over 17 amino acids.